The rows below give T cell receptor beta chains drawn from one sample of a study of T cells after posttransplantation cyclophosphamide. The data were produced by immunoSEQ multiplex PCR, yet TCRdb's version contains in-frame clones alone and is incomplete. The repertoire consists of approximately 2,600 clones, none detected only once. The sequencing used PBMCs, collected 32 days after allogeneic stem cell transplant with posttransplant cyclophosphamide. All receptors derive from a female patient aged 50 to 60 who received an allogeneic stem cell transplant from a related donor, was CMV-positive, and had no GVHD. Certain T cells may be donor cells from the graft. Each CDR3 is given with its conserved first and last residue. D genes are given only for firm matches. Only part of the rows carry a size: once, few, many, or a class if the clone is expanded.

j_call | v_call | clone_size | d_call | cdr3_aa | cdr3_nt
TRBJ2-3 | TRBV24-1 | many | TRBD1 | CATSAPWGQGTDTQYF | TGTGCCACCAGTGCTCCGTGGGGACAGGGAACAGATACGCAGTATTTT
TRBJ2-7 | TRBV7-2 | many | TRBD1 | CVSSFTPGQGVREQYF | TGTGTCAGCAGCTTTACGCCAGGACAGGGGGTACGCGAGCAGTACTTC
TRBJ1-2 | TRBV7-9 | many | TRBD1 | CASTYNGDRGLYGYTF | TGTGCCAGCACTTACAACGGGGACAGGGGGCTCTATGGCTACACCTTC
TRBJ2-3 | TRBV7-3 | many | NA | CASSATGGTQYTQYF | TGTGCCAGCAGCGCGACTGGCGGGACACAGTATACGCAGTATTTT
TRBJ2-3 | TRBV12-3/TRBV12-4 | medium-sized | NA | CASSFQGGTQYF | TGTGCCAGCAGTTTCCAGGGGGGCACGCAGTATTTT
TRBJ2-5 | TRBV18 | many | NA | CASSPPRRVGHQETQYF | TGTGCCAGCTCACCCCCCCGGCGAGTGGGGCACCAAGAGACCCAGTACTTC
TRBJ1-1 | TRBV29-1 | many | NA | CSVAPNGGEAFF | TGCAGCGTTGCCCCCAACGGGGGGGAAGCTTTCTTT
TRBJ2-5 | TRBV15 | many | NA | CATSARDSPKTQYF | TGTGCCACCAGCGCAAGGGACTCGCCAAAGACCCAGTACTTC
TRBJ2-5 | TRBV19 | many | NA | CASSILLIGRGAYETQYF | TGTGCCAGTAGTATATTGTTGATTGGCAGGGGGGCATACGAGACCCAGTACTTC
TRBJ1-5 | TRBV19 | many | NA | CASSPEDSSNQPQHF | TGTGCCAGTAGTCCCGAGGACAGTAGCAATCAGCCCCAGCATTTT
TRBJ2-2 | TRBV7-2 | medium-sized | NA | CASSLFQGPNTGELFF | TGTGCCAGCAGCTTATTCCAGGGGCCGAACACCGGGGAGCTGTTTTTT
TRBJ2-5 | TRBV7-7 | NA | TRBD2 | CASSLGGLAGPQETQYF | TGTGCCAGCAGCTTAGGAGGGCTAGCGGGACCCCAAGAGACCCAGTACTTC
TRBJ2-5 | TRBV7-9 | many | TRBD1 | CASSPVTGAQETQYF | TGTGCCAGCAGCCCTGTCACAGGGGCCCAAGAGACCCAGTACTTC
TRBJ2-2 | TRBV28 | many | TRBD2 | CASSNLGLAGTGELFF | TGTGCCAGCAGCAACCTCGGACTAGCGGGCACCGGGGAGCTGTTTTTT
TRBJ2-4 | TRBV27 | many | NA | CASRLWGPAKNIQYF | TGTGCCAGCAGGCTGTGGGGGCCGGCCAAAAACATTCAGTACTTC
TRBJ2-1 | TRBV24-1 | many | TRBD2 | CATSEGGRGYNEQFF | TGTGCCACCAGCGAGGGCGGGAGAGGGTACAATGAGCAGTTCTTC
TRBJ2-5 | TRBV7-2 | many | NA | CASSQDWYQETQYF | TGTGCCAGCAGCCAGGACTGGTACCAAGAGACCCAGTACTTC
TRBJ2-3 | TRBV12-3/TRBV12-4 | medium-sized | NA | CASSLLAGTDTQYF | TGTGCCAGCAGTTTATTGGCAGGGACAGATACGCAGTATTTT
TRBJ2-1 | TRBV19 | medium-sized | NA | CASSARLNEQFF | TGTGCCAGTAGTGCTAGGCTCAATGAGCAGTTCTTC
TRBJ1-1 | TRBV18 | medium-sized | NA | CASSNGGTNTEAFF | TGTGCCAGCTCGAACGGGGGAACTAACACTGAAGCTTTCTTT
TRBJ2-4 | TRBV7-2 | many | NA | CASSLGRSRGIQYF | TGTGCCAGCAGCTTAGGTCGTAGCAGGGGCATTCAGTACTTC
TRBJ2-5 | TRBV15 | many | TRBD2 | CATSRVGAGGRETQYF | TGTGCCACCAGCAGAGTGGGAGCGGGAGGACGGGAGACCCAGTACTTC
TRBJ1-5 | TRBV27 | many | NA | CASSRTGRQPQHF | TGTGCCAGCTCGAGAACAGGGAGACAGCCCCAGCATTTT
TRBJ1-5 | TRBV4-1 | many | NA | CASSQELAKGLHQPQHF | TGCGCCAGCAGCCAAGAGTTAGCCAAGGGGCTCCATCAGCCCCAGCATTTT
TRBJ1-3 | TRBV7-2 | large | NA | CASSAASGAGNTIYF | TGTGCCAGCAGCGCAGCTTCGGGGGCTGGAAACACCATATATTTT
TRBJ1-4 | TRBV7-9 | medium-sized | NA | CAIQPFNEKLFF | TGTGCCATACAGCCTTTTAATGAAAAACTGTTTTTT
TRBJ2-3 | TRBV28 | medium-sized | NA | CASSPSFSVDTQYF | TGTGCCAGCAGTCCTTCCTTTAGCGTAGATACGCAGTATTTT
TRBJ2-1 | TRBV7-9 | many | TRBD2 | CASSSTSVNEQFF | TGTGCCAGCAGCTCGACTAGCGTCAATGAGCAGTTCTTC
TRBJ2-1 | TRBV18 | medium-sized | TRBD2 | CASSPLAGVHNEQFF | TGTGCCAGCTCACCCCTAGCGGGAGTGCACAATGAGCAGTTCTTC
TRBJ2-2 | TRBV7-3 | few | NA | CASSASSAGGDTGELFF | TGTGCCAGCAGCGCCTCTAGCGCCGGAGGCGACACCGGGGAGCTGTTTTTT
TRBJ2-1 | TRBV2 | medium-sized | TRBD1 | CASNRDRGQGWFF | TGTGCCAGCAACCGGGACAGGGGGCAAGGGTGGTTCTTC
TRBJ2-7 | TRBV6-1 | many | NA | CASSAKRGGFGGLSYEQYF | TGTGCCAGCAGTGCCAAAAGGGGGGGTTTCGGCGGCCTCTCCTACGAGCAGTACTTC
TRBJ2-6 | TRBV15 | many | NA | CATSLSNSGANVLTF | TGTGCCACCAGCCTATCAAACTCTGGGGCCAACGTCCTGACTTTC